A selection of T cell receptor beta chains follows, all from one sample in a study of T cells in Graves' hyperthyroidism and ophthalmopathy. TCRdb fed the multiplex PCR reads into MiXCR, producing one record per CDR3 protein. The sample has about 840,000 distinct CDR3 sequences, 35% to 40% seen once. The sample comprised blood. These receptors originate from a man aged 18 to 29 with Graves' hyperthyroidism. Each CDR3 is given with its conserved first and last residue. The D gene is left open where the match is weak. Clone size is shown for a subset of rows, as once, few, many or a class of expanded clone.

J gene,clone size,V gene,D gene,CDR3 protein,CDR3 DNA
TRBJ2-5,.,TRBV9,TRBD2,CASSVGGGAVETQYF,TGTGCCAGCAGCGTCGGCGGGGGGGCTGTCGAGACCCAGTACTTC
TRBJ1-3,many,TRBV12-3/TRBV12-4,.,CASSFLGTGNTIYF,TGTGCCAGCAGTTTCTTGGGGACTGGAAACACCATATATTTT
TRBJ2-7,many,TRBV19,TRBD2,CASTGRTRGVYEQYF,TGTGCCAGTACCGGGAGGACAAGAGGGGTCTACGAGCAGTACTTC
TRBJ2-6,few,TRBV29-1,.,CSVVPGSSGANVLTF,TGCAGCGTTGTTCCAGGTTCCTCTGGGGCCAACGTCCTGACTTTC
TRBJ1-4,.,TRBV6-6,.,CASSSERMFF,TGTGCCAGCAGCTCAGAAAGAATGTTTTTT
TRBJ2-7,.,TRBV10-3,TRBD2,CAIGLAGAEQYF,TGTGCCATTGGACTAGCGGGAGCCGAGCAGTACTTC
TRBJ1-1,.,TRBV11-2,.,CASSLDNEALF,TGTGCCAGCAGCTTGGATAATGAAGCTTTGTTT
TRBJ2-6,many,TRBV2,.,CASSEGRGPGANVLTF,TGTGCCAGCAGTGAGGGTCGGGGACCCGGGGCCAACGTCCTGACTTTC
TRBJ1-1,many,TRBV29-1,.,CSVEESGRGTEAFF,TGCAGCGTTGAAGAGTCAGGCCGAGGCACTGAAGCTTTCTTT
TRBJ1-6,many,TRBV2,TRBD1,CASTPPTGTVNSPLHF,TGTGCCAGCACCCCCCCCACCGGGACAGTGAATTCACCCCTCCACTTT
TRBJ2-5,.,TRBV24-1,.,CATSSPHREQEAQYF,TGTGCCACCAGTAGTCCTCACAGGGAGCAAGAGGCCCAGTACTTC
TRBJ2-7,.,TRBV4-1,TRBD1,CASNQRGGQLYEQYF,TGCGCCAGCAACCAGAGAGGGGGACAGCTTTACGAGCAGTACTTC
TRBJ2-7,few,TRBV6-6,TRBD1,CASRPGQVPYEQYF,TGTGCCAGCAGACCGGGACAGGTTCCATACGAGCAGTACTTC
TRBJ2-7,.,TRBV7-9,.,CASSSRNSGYEQYF,TGTGCCAGCAGCTCCCGAAACAGTGGCTACGAGCAGTACTTC
TRBJ2-5,many,TRBV29-1,.,CSARGLWYQETQYF,TGCAGCGCCCGGGGACTGTGGTACCAAGAGACCCAGTACTTC
TRBJ2-7,many,TRBV7-2,.,CASSLEGHEQYF,TGTGCCAGCAGCTTAGAAGGGCACGAGCAGTACTTC
TRBJ1-1,few,TRBV5-1,TRBD1,CASSVGQLVNTEAFF,TGCGCCAGCAGCGTGGGACAGCTGGTGAACACTGAAGCTTTCTTT